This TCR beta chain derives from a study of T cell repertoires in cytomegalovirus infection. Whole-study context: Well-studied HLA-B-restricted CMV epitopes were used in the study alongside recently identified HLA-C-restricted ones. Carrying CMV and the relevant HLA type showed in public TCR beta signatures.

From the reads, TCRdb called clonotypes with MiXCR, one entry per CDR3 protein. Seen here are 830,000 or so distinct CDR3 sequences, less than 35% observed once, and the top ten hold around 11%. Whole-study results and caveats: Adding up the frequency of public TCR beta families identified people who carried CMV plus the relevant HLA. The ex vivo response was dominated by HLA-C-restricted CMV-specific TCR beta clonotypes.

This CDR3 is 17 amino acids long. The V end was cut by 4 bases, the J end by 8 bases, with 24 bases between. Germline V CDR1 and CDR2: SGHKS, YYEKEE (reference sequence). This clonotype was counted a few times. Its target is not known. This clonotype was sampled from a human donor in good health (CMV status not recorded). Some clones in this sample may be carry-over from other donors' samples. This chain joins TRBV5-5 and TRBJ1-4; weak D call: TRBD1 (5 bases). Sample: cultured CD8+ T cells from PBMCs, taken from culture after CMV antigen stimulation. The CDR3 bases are TGTGCCAGCAGCCAATCGACGGGGCCGCGCTTGGGGGAAAAACTGTTTTTT. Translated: CASSQSTGPRLGEKLFF.